Below, 29 T cell receptor beta chains from the same sample are listed, as sequenced in a study of T cells in Graves' hyperthyroidism and ophthalmopathy. TCR beta CDR3 region amplification was performed from RNA transcripts. A set of HTBI primers served as the primers for a first-round RT-PCR of the TCR CDR3. TCRdb passed the multiplex PCR reads through MiXCR, listing each CDR3 protein once. The repertoire holds 300,000 to 400,000 distinct CDR3 sequences, 20% to 25% seen once, with around 45% in the top ten. The sequenced sample was blood. The receptors originated from a woman between 45 and 65 years old with Graves' hyperthyroidism.

The chain carries TRBV19 and TRBJ2-3, with 7 bases matching TRBD2. CDR3 length equals 13 residues. V lost 6 bases, J lost 1 base, and 1 base stayed unmatched. Germline V gene data show CDR1 as LNHDA and CDR2 as SQIVND (reference sequence). The CDR3 nucleotides read TGTGCCAGTAGCGGGAGGCGCACAGATACGCAGTATTTT. Translating it yields CASSGRRTDTQYF.

This clonotype was detected many times. The rearrangement links TRBV7-9 to TRBJ1-1; D gene ambiguous. The CDR3 spans 12 residues. CDR1 SEHNR and CDR2 FQNEAQ come from the germline V gene (reference sequence). V lost 4 bases to trimming and J lost 7 bases, with 10 bases between them. CDR3 loop: CASSSGGREAFF. CDR3 nucleotides: TGTGCCAGCAGCTCCGGCGGCCGTGAAGCTTTCTTT. The full variable domain, completed using reference TRBV7-9 and TRBJ1-1, is DTGVSQNPRHKITKRGQNVTFRCDPISEHNRLYWYRQTLGQGPEFLTYFQNEAQLEKSRLLSDRFSAERPKGSFSTLEIQRTEQGDSAMYLCASSSGGREAFFGQGTRLTVV.

This clonotype was counted many times. This CDR3 reads CAWSVSPSQPQHF. DNA of the CDR3: TGTGCCTGGAGTGTTTCGCCGTCGCAACCCCAGCATTTT. The V and J genes are TRBV30 and TRBJ1-5; D not certain. Germline V lookup: CDR1 GTSNPN, CDR2 SVGIG (reference sequence). The CDR3 consists of 13 residues. Trimming removed 0 bases from V and 10 bases from J, with 13 bases in between.

The chain joins TRBV7-3 to TRBJ2-2, with D tentatively TRBD2 (5 bases). Trimming pared 8 bases from V and 6 bases from J, leaving 10 bases between. CDR3 length: 12 amino acids. From germline, CDR1 is SGHTA and CDR2 FQGTGA. CDR3 in DNA: TGTGCCAGCGCCCTGGAGGCCGGGGAGCTGTTTTTT. The encoded protein is CASALEAGELFF. The whole variable domain, remainder taken from reference TRBV7-3 and TRBJ2-2, is GAGVSQTPSNKVTEKGKYVELRCDPISGHTALYWYRQSLGQGPEFLIYFQGTGAADDSGLPNDRFFAVRPEGSVSTLKIQRTERGDSAVYLCASALEAGELFFGEGSRLTVL.

This clonotype was detected only a few times. The V and J genes are TRBV28 and TRBJ2-3, with D possibly matching TRBD1 (6 bases). The CDR3 spans 14 residues. Germline values: CDR1 MDHEN, CDR2 SYDVKM. Trimming pared 7 bases from V and 5 bases from J, leaving 16 bases between. The CDR3, as DNA: TGTGCCAGCACCGAGGACAGCTTCCAAGATACGCAGTATTTT. Protein: CASTEDSFQDTQYF.

This clonotype was seen ten or more times. The gene calls are TRBV11-2 and TRBJ2-5, with 8 bases that match TRBD2. Germline V gene data show CDR1 as SGHAT and CDR2 as FQNNGV. CDR3 length: 14 residues. The V and J ends lost 4 bases and 5 bases, in that order; junction bases with no gene match: 6. CDR3 sequence reads: CASSSMTSVETQYF. The CDR3 DNA is TGTGCCAGCAGCTCGATGACTAGCGTGGAGACCCAGTACTTC.

This clonotype has a count of ten or more. The chain has TRBV2 and TRBJ2-3; D is undetermined. CDR3 size: 13 residues. The V gene lost 0 bases and the J gene lost 4 bases, with 5 bases spanning the gap. In germline, CDR1 is SNHLY, CDR2 FYNNEI. CDR3 amino acids: CASSEALADTQYF. The CDR3 coding sequence is TGTGCCAGCAGTGAAGCGCTTGCAGATACGCAGTATTTT.

This clonotype was observed many times. One junction end does not reproduce the germline sequence, and a read error may be involved. This chain uses TRBV2 with TRBJ1-2; D is unclear. The germline CDR1 and CDR2 sequences are SNHLY and FYNNEI. CDR3 size: 10 residues. Here the CDR3 DNA reads TGTGCCAGCATGACGGTCGCCGCCGCCTTC. Translating it yields CASMTVAAAF.

There are a few counts of this clonotype. The chain joins TRBV18 to TRBJ1-6, with 8 bases identical to TRBD1. Germline V CDR1 and CDR2: KGHSH, LQKENI. With 5 bases clipped from V and 10 bases from J, the junction kept 7 bases outside the gene matches. The CDR3 length is 14 residues. The chain's CDR3 is CASSRQGSGSPLHF. The CDR3 DNA sequence: TGTGCCAGCTCAAGACAGGGGTCTGGGTCACCCCTCCACTTT.

A note on this clonotype: A much larger clone sits a single nucleotide away, making a read error possible. The V gene is TRBV20-1, the J gene TRBJ1-1; a possible D gene is TRBD1 (6 bases). The CDR3 consists of 12 residues. CDR1 DFQATT and CDR2 SNEGSKA come from the germline V gene (reference sequence). CDR3 DNA sequence: TGCAGTGCCCCGCAGGGGAACACTGGAGCTTTCTTT. Its translation: CSAPQGNTGAFF.

As concerns this clonotype: Possible read error: a much larger clone is one base away. This chain uses TRBV5-1 with TRBJ2-7; D uncertain. CDR3 length: 17 residues. V dropped 6 bases and J dropped 3 bases, with 25 bases sitting between them. Germline values: CDR1 SGHRS, CDR2 YFSETQ. Here the CDR3 DNA reads TGCGCCAGCAACCCAAGCCCCAGTACGGGCAGCTTCTACGAGCAGTACTTC. Encoded protein: CASNPSPSTGSFYEQYF.

At least ten counts were recorded for this clonotype. V is TRBV20-1 and J is TRBJ1-6; perhaps TRBD1 as D (5 bases). This CDR3 contains 14 residues. V was pared by 4 bases and J by 7 bases, with 14 bases between. Germline V lookup: CDR1 DFQATT, CDR2 SNEGSKA (reference sequence). CDR3 in amino acids: CSANGQGRNSPLHF. The CDR3 coding sequence is TGCAGTGCTAACGGACAAGGACGGAATTCACCCCTCCACTTT.

The chain is built from TRBV28 and TRBJ2-7; 10 bases match TRBD1. This CDR3 region has 16 residues. Germline V gives CDR1 MDHEN, CDR2 SYDVKM. V lost 3 bases to trimming and J lost 0 bases; unmatched junction nucleotides: 5. The DNA of the CDR3 is TGTGCCAGCAGTTTGGGACAGGGGAGGGTCTCCTACGAGCAGTACTTC. Residues: CASSLGQGRVSYEQYF.

At least ten counts were recorded for this clonotype. The V call is TRBV2, the J call TRBJ1-1; D is unresolved. CDR1 is SNHLY and CDR2 is FYNNEI in the germline V gene. The CDR3 has 14 residues. Trimming took 1 base from V and 5 from J, leaving 11 bases between them. The DNA of the CDR3 is TGTGCCAGCAGTGAAGTAGGATTCGAGACTGAAGCTTTCTTT. As protein: CASSEVGFETEAFF.

The genes are TRBV9 and TRBJ2-7, with 10 bases fitting TRBD2. In germline, CDR1 is SGDLS, CDR2 YYNGEE. The junction had 12 bases not matched to a gene; V was cut back by 4 bases and J by 8 bases. CDR3 length: 15 residues. CDR3 amino acids: CASSTSSGGAVKQYF. CDR3 coding DNA: TGTGCCAGCAGCACCTCTAGCGGGGGTGCGGTGAAGCAGTACTTC.

In this sample, this clonotype turned up many times. This chain uses TRBV11-2 with TRBJ1-1, with TRBD1 matching 7 bases. V shed 4 bases and J 0 bases; nucleotides not matched to a gene: 5. This CDR3 region has 15 residues. Germline assignment: CDR1 SGHAT and CDR2 FQNNGV. The CDR3, as DNA: TGTGCCAGCAGCTCCCGACAGGGCATGAACACTGAAGCTTTCTTT. This sequence encodes CASSSRQGMNTEAFF.

In its sample, this clonotype was seen many times. The rearrangement links TRBV12-3 or TRBV12-4 to TRBJ2-1, with D unresolved. This CDR3 contains 11 residues. Trimming stripped 7 bases from V and 7 bases from J, with 8 bases between. CDR3 region: CASIRGNEQFF. Written as DNA, the CDR3 is TGTGCCAGCATTCGTGGTAATGAGCAGTTCTTC.

The table lists this clonotype with many counts. The chain recombines TRBV9 with TRBJ1-1; 8 nucleotides agree with TRBD1. Germline loops: CDR1 SGDLS, CDR2 YYNGEE. After removal of 1 base from V and 3 bases from J, the junction contained 20 bases not matched to a gene. CDR3 length equals 20 residues. DNA of the CDR3: TGTGCCAGCAGCGTAAAGGGCGGCCCCTGGACAGGGCATAGGGACACTGAAGCTTTCTTT. Its translation: CASSVKGGPWTGHRDTEAFF.

This clonotype was seen at least ten times. The V gene is TRBV2, the J gene TRBJ1-5; 7 bases match TRBD1. The germline V gene encodes CDR1 SNHLY and CDR2 FYNNEI. CDR3 length: 14 residues. V shed 8 bases, J shed 3 bases, and the junction held 7 bases outside the gene matches. The CDR3 region is CASSRGRDNQPQHF. The CDR3 DNA is TGTGCCAGCTCGAGGGGGCGCGACAATCAGCCCCAGCATTTT.

V is TRBV6-2 or TRBV6-3 and J is TRBJ1-1, with 8 bases lining up with TRBD1. CDR1 is MNHEY, CDR2 SVGEGT, per germline. V lost 5 bases to trimming and J lost 6 bases; unmatched junction nucleotides: 8. This CDR3 region has 14 residues. The CDR3 DNA reads TGTGCCAGCAGTGCGGGACAGGACCTGTCTGAAGCTTTCTTT. Its protein is CASSAGQDLSEAFF.

The chain joins TRBV20-1 to TRBJ2-4; D gene ambiguous. CDR1 and CDR2 (germline): DFQATT, SNEGSKA (reference sequence). Trimming removed 0 bases from V and 0 bases from J, with 21 bases in between. This CDR3 has 19 residues. The CDR3 nucleotides read TGCAGTGCTAGAGATCTTTCAAGCGATTCCTTCCTAGCCAAAAACATTCAGTACTTC. Translating it yields CSARDLSSDSFLAKNIQYF.

This clonotype was found many times. The chain employs TRBV20-1 and TRBJ2-7; D ambiguous. V dropped 6 bases and J dropped 0 bases, with 12 bases sitting between them. The length of the CDR3 is 13 residues. Germline values: CDR1 DFQATT, CDR2 SNEGSKA (reference sequence). The DNA of the CDR3 is TGCAGTGCCTCCGACCGCAGCTCCTACGAGCAGTACTTC. This translates into CSASDRSSYEQYF.

Ten or more counts support this clonotype. The chain uses TRBV20-1 and TRBJ1-2, with TRBD1 matching over 12 bases. The V gene's germline CDR1 is DFQATT and CDR2 SNEGSKA (reference sequence). There are 15 residues in the CDR3. V gave up 5 bases and J gave up 8 bases; unmatched junction bases: 12. CDR3 residues: CSAGATGQGARGYTF. The CDR3 DNA sequence: TGCAGTGCTGGGGCTACGGGACAGGGGGCGAGAGGCTACACCTTC.

The chain combines TRBV25-1 with TRBJ2-3; D possibly matches TRBD1 or TRBD2 (5 bases each). The CDR3 totals 12 residues. Germline CDR1 MGHDK, CDR2 SYGVNS. Trimming removed 1 base from V and 6 bases from J, with 5 bases in between. Here the CDR3 reads CASSEWGDTQYF. The CDR3 DNA reads TGTGCCAGCAGTGAATGGGGGGATACGCAGTATTTT.

The chain has TRBV7-9 and TRBJ1-4; D is undetermined. The CDR3 loop spans 21 amino acids. V was cut by 0 bases and J by 5 bases, with 28 bases left in between. Looked up from germline, CDR1 is SEHNR and CDR2 is FQNEAQ (reference sequence). DNA of the CDR3: TGTGCCAGCAGCTTAGCTTGGTTCGGGTACAGCGACGTTAGAGAAAATGAAAAACTGTTTTTT. It translates to CASSLAWFGYSDVRENEKLFF.

This clonotype was recorded at least ten times. The chain employs TRBV19 and TRBJ1-1; D not resolved. V was shortened by 5 bases and J by 1 base, with 14 bases between the two germline ends. Germline loops: CDR1 LNHDA, CDR2 SQIVND (reference sequence). This CDR3 has 15 amino acids. CDR3 region: CASSSPGSPNTEAFF. The CDR3 DNA sequence: TGTGCCAGTAGTTCCCCGGGGAGCCCGAACACTGAAGCTTTCTTT.

This chain uses TRBV2 with TRBJ1-5; D ambiguous. Trimming stripped 1 base from V and 1 base from J, with 8 bases between. CDR3 length equals 15 residues. CDR1 and CDR2 (germline): SNHLY, FYNNEI. CDR3 protein: CASSEVGRSNQPQHF. CDR3 DNA: TGTGCCAGCAGTGAAGTAGGGCGGAGCAATCAGCCCCAGCATTTT.

This clonotype was counted ten times or more. V usage is TRBV7-9 and J usage is TRBJ2-5; tentative D call: TRBD2 (7 bases). Germline CDR1 SEHNR, CDR2 FQNEAQ (reference sequence). V shed 6 bases and J shed 2 bases, with 13 bases lying between them. This CDR3 is built from 14 residues. CDR3 in DNA: TGTGCCAGCAGACCCCGGGGGGCTCAAGAGACCCAGTACTTC. It codes for CASRPRGAQETQYF.

This clonotype was observed a handful of times. With a much larger clone just one base away, this may be a read error. The chain links TRBV5-1 to TRBJ2-3, with unresolved D. The CDR3 runs to 15 residues. From germline, CDR1 is SGHRS and CDR2 YFSETQ. Trimming shortened V by 4 bases and J by 4 bases, and 16 bases separated the two germline ends. This CDR3 is CASSPDGRSADTQYF. The CDR3 DNA reads as TGCGCCAGCAGCCCAGACGGACGCAGCGCAGATACGCAGTATTTT.